The entry below describes one T cell receptor (beta chain). Per the study methods: Reference gene primer amplification gave estimated nucleated cell counts. The table came from immunoSEQ multiplex PCR; TCRdb's copy has only in-frame clones and leaves some out. V and J calls and clone size follow that table, whereas D and trimming were derived from the DNA. The sample has 300,000 to 350,000 clones, roughly nine tenths seen once. This sample stems from a study of blood T cell repertoires in COVID-19. Study as a whole: Acute and convalescent COVID-19 specimens originated in the United States, Italy and Spain. The cDNA or gDNA used as material had been derived from T cells, B-cell-depleted T cells, or PBMCs.

The study assigned cohorts using participant-reported clinical history. Germline V gene lookup returns CDR1 SNHLY and CDR2 FYNNEI. The CDR3 spans 17 residues. After removal of 6 bases from V and 8 bases from J, the junction contained 18 bases not matched to a gene. The TCR was taken from a woman aged 25 to 39 who had been exposed to COVID-19. The sequenced sample consisted of PBMCs or T cells enriched from blood (not recorded which). The genes are TRBV2 and TRBJ1-5; 8 bases fit TRBD1. The CDR3 reads CASSPRGYRGATEPQHF. The CDR3 DNA is TGTGCCAGCAGCCCCAGGGGCTACAGGGGGGCAACGGAGCCCCAGCATTTT.